These 22 T cell receptor beta chains came from one sample sequenced in a study of T cells in tuberculosis. After thawing and overnight rest, PBMC were stained with GMM-loaded CD1B tetramer, viability dye and anti-CD3 for sorting. C32 glucose monomycolate from Rhodococcus equi was loaded onto the CD1B tetramers. Clones were sequenced by immunoSEQ multiplex PCR, and TCRdb holds only the in-frame ones, with some missing. The sample carries approximately 58,000 clones, approximately 86% recorded once. Sequenced input: CD1b-GMM tetramer-negative cells sorted from PBMCs. Receptor source: an adult woman with latent tuberculosis.

This CDR3 is CASSLVDRPSTDTQYF. The CDR3 bases are TGTGCCAGCAGCTTGGTTGACAGGCCTAGCACAGATACGCAGTATTTT. The chain joins TRBV5-6 to TRBJ2-3; D possibly corresponds to TRBD1 (6 bases). Germline loops: CDR1 SGHDT, CDR2 YYEEEE. Trimming took 0 bases from V and 0 from J, leaving 11 bases between them. This CDR3 is built from 16 residues.

V usage is TRBV5-1 and J usage is TRBJ2-2, with unresolved D. The germline gives CDR1 SGHRS, CDR2 YFSETQ. The CDR3 sequence is 15 residues long. With 1 base removed from V and 1 base from J, the gap between germline ends came to 8 bases. This CDR3 is CASSLSPENTGELFF. DNA of the CDR3: TGCGCCAGCAGCTTGTCACCAGAGAACACCGGGGAGCTGTTTTTT.

The rearrangement joins TRBV28 to TRBJ1-1, with 10 bases lining up with TRBD1. Germline CDR1 and CDR2: MDHEN and SYDVKM. Trimming took 4 bases from V and 1 from J; bases not matched to a gene: 6. The CDR3 has 16 residues. CDR3 sequence: CASSSRQGAPNTEAFF. The CDR3 DNA follows: TGTGCCAGCAGTTCCCGACAGGGGGCCCCGAACACTGAAGCTTTCTTT.

In this sample, this clone turned up a few times. This chain links TRBV29-1 with TRBJ2-1; 11 bases match TRBD2. This CDR3 is 15 amino acids long. Per germline, CDR1 SQVTM and CDR2 ANQGSEA. Germline trimming cut 4 bases from V and 10 bases from J; bases unmatched to any gene: 12. The CDR3 sequence is CSVARGSGRALEQFF. CDR3 sequence (DNA): TGCAGCGTTGCTCGTGGTAGCGGGAGGGCCTTGGAGCAGTTCTTC.

The chain combines TRBV6-1 with TRBJ2-3; 8 nucleotides align to TRBD1. The CDR3 loop spans 14 amino acids. Trimming removed 2 bases from V and 4 bases from J; junction bases left unmatched: 2. CDR1 is MNHNS and CDR2 is SASEGT in the germline V gene. CDR3 residues: CASSELQGADTQYF. The CDR3 bases are TGTGCCAGCAGTGAACTACAGGGGGCAGATACGCAGTATTTT.

The chain combines TRBV27 with TRBJ1-6, with 9 bases aligning to TRBD1. Germline lookup yields CDR1 MNHEY and CDR2 SMNVEV (reference sequence). The CDR3 has 14 amino acids. After removal of 3 bases from V and 10 bases from J, the junction contained 4 bases not matched to a gene. The CDR3 DNA follows: TGTGCCAGCAGTTTCGGGACAGGGCTCTCACCCCTCCACTTT. Translated, it gives CASSFGTGLSPLHF.

The gene calls are TRBV28 and TRBJ2-1; 10 nucleotides agree with TRBD1. This CDR3 contains 18 residues. Trimming removed 5 bases from V and 4 bases from J; junction bases left unmatched: 14. In germline, CDR1 is MDHEN, CDR2 SYDVKM. In DNA form, the CDR3 reads TGTGCCAGCAGTGCTGCCGGCTTCGGGACAGGGGCTTACAATGAGCAGTTCTTC. Protein sequence: CASSAAGFGTGAYNEQFF.

The rearrangement links TRBV30 to TRBJ2-1; D uncertain. The CDR3 sequence is 14 residues long. Germline V gene sequence: CDR1 GTSNPN, CDR2 SVGIG (reference sequence). Trimming shortened V by 3 bases and J by 3 bases, and 12 bases separated the two germline ends. Here the CDR3 DNA reads TGTGCCTGGAGCACAGTCCCGTTCTACAATGAGCAGTTCTTC. Its translation: CAWSTVPFYNEQFF.

V gene TRBV7-2 combines with J gene TRBJ2-5; D is ambiguous. Germline V gene data show CDR1 as SGHTA and CDR2 as FQGNSA. Trimming removed 7 bases at V and 5 bases at J, with 23 bases between. The CDR3 totals 16 residues. The CDR3 reads CASTPGVPFTWETQYF. CDR3 in DNA: TGTGCCAGCACCCCGGGTGTGCCATTCACTTGGGAGACCCAGTACTTC.

A few counts support this clone. V gene TRBV6-1 combines with J gene TRBJ1-4; D is perhaps TRBD1 (6 bases). The CDR3 has 16 residues. Trimming pared 1 base from V and 8 bases from J, leaving 17 bases between. The V gene's germline CDR1 is MNHNS and CDR2 SASEGT. The CDR3 DNA follows: TGTGCCAGCAGTGAAGTCTCAGGGGCAGGGCAGGAAAAACTGTTTTTT. Translating it yields CASSEVSGAGQEKLFF.

This rearrangement joins TRBV7-9 to TRBJ2-7, with TRBD1 matching over 11 bases. The CDR3 is 17 amino acids. V shed 4 bases and J 2 bases; nucleotides not matched to a gene: 10. The germline V gene has CDR1 SEHNR and CDR2 FQNEAQ (reference sequence). CDR3 bases: TGTGCCAGCAGCTCCGGGACAGGGGGAGTAGTAACCTACGAGCAGTACTTC. Translating it yields CASSSGTGGVVTYEQYF.

The chain carries TRBV9 and TRBJ2-7; 7 positions agree with TRBD1. The V gene end was trimmed by 0 bases and the J gene end by 4 bases; junction bases not matched to a gene: 10. The CDR3 has 16 residues. Germline values: CDR1 SGDLS, CDR2 YYNGEE. CDR3 sequence (DNA): TGTGCCAGCAGCGTAGCTTCCGGACAGGCCGAGTACGAGCAGTACTTC. This encodes CASSVASGQAEYEQYF.

The J gene is TRBJ2-3, the V gene TRBV4-3; tentative D call: TRBD2 (6 bases). V was shortened by 4 bases and J by 3 bases, with 14 bases between the two germline ends. Germline-derived CDR1 and CDR2 are LGHNA and YSLEER. The CDR3 length is 15 residues. CDR3 nucleotide sequence: TGCGCCAGCAGCCGGTCGGGAGACGGTACAGATACGCAGTATTTT. It codes for CASSRSGDGTDTQYF.

The rearrangement uses TRBV4-1 and TRBJ1-2; 7 bases map to TRBD1. Germline CDR1 MGHRA, CDR2 YSYEKL. The J segment lost 8 bases and the V segment lost 4 bases, leaving 10 bases of the junction unmatched. The CDR3 consists of 14 residues. CDR3 bases: TGCGCCAGCAGCCCATTTGACAGGGAGCGGGGCTACACCTTC. Residues: CASSPFDRERGYTF.

This chain uses TRBV4-2 with TRBJ2-4; 12 bases fit TRBD2. J was trimmed by 8 bases and V by 0 bases; bases with no gene match: 8. The CDR3 covers 17 residues. Germline CDR1 LGHNA, CDR2 YNFKEQ. The CDR3 DNA is TGTGCCAGCAGCCAAGATGCTAGCGGGGGGGCCTTGGACATTCAGTACTTC. Translating gives CASSQDASGGALDIQYF.

The genes are TRBV5-4 and TRBJ1-2; tentatively, D is TRBD1 (5 bases). CDR1 and CDR2 (germline): SGHNT, YYREEE (reference sequence). Trimming pared 0 bases from V and 8 bases from J, leaving 11 bases between. The CDR3 covers 13 residues. The CDR3 DNA sequence: TGTGCCAGCAGCTTGGGACAGTCCGGGGGCTACACCTTC. It codes for CASSLGQSGGYTF.

This chain connects TRBV4-1 to TRBJ2-7; weak D call: TRBD2 (6 bases). The CDR3 spans 16 residues. Germline V gives CDR1 MGHRA, CDR2 YSYEKL. Trimming took 0 bases from V and 3 from J, leaving 15 bases between them. The CDR3 bases are TGCGCCAGCAGCCAAGAGCCTGGAGGGTTCCACTACGAGCAGTACTTC. It translates to CASSQEPGGFHYEQYF.

The J gene is TRBJ2-3, the V gene TRBV4-3; tentatively, D is TRBD2 (6 bases). Germline CDR1 is LGHNA and CDR2 is YSLEER. This CDR3 is 14 amino acids long. Trimming shortened V by 4 bases and J by 0 bases, and 8 bases separated the two germline ends. The CDR3 sequence is CASSPDYSTDTQYF. CDR3 DNA sequence: TGCGCCAGCAGCCCGGACTATAGCACAGATACGCAGTATTTT.

The V gene is TRBV4-3, the J gene TRBJ2-7; TRBD1 agrees at 9 bases. J lost 6 bases, V lost 1 base, and 7 bases had no gene match. Germline-derived CDR1 and CDR2 are LGHNA and YSLEER. This CDR3 has 15 residues. CDR3 coding DNA: TGCGCCAGCAGCCAAGGGACGGGACAGGGACGCGAGCAGTACTTC. This codes for CASSQGTGQGREQYF.

The chain carries TRBV4-3 and TRBJ1-1; the D gene is possibly TRBD1 (5 bases). V was pared by 3 bases and J by 5 bases, with 16 bases between. The CDR3 runs 15 residues. Germline-derived CDR1 and CDR2 are LGHNA and YSLEER. The CDR3 DNA reads as TGCGCCAGCAGCCACTCCAGGGAAAGCGGGACTGAAGCTTTCTTT. Amino acids: CASSHSRESGTEAFF.

Of note for this clone: Other DNA sequences within the sample encode an identical CDR3. The CDR3 DNA reads as TGTGCCATCAGTGAGTCGAGGACAGCCAATAATTCACCCCTCCACTTT. Translation gives CAISESRTANNSPLHF. The chain couples TRBV10-3 to TRBJ1-6; a weak D match, TRBD1 (6 bases). CDR1 is ENHRY and CDR2 is SYGVKD in the germline V gene. Trimming stripped 0 bases from V and 5 bases from J, with 11 bases between. There are 16 residues in the CDR3.

This clone was found a few times. V is TRBV28 and J is TRBJ1-5; D remains unclear. The V and J ends lost 8 bases and 5 bases respectively, with 16 bases between them. CDR1 is MDHEN, CDR2 SYDVKM, per germline. The CDR3 contains 14 residues. DNA of the CDR3: TGTGCCAGCCTTAATGTCCAGGATTATCAGCCCCAGCATTTT. As protein: CASLNVQDYQPQHF.